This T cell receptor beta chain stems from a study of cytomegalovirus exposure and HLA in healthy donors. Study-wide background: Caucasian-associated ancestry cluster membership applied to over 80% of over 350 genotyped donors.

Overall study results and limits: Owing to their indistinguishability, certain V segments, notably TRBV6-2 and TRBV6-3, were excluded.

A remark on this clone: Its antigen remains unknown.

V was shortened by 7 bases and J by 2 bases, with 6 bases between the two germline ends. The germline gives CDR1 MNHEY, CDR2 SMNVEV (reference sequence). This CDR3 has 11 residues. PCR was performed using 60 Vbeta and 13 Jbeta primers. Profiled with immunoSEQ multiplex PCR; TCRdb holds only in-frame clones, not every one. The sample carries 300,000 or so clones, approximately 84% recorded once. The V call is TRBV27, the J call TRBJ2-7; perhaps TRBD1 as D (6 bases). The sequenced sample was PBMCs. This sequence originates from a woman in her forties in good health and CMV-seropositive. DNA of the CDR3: TGTGCCAGCACAGGGGCCTACGAGCAGTACTTC. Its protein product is CASTGAYEQYF.